This entry lists 22 T cell receptor beta chains sequenced from one sample in a study of vaccination effects on CD4 cells after COVID-19. Method: immunoSEQ multiplex PCR; TCRdb's copy keeps in-frame clones and lacks some. Altogether about 41,000 clones are present, under 70% being singletons, with the ten largest covering 26%. What these receptors recognize is not known. Antigen-specific CD4+ T cell clonotypes were called by their expansion after viral peptide-pool culture in ViraFEST. The authors isolated CD4+ T cells after about eleven days of culture. Nucleocapsid antibodies stayed negative before and after vaccination, showing no earlier SARS-CoV-2 infection. This specimen consisted of CD4+ T cells from PBMCs cultured with HCoV-OC43 spike peptides, obtained before COVID-19 vaccination. Sample subset: HCoV-OC43 spike overlapping peptide pool stimulation. Receptors originate from a human donor who received a COVID-19 vaccine.

This chain links TRBV7-9 with TRBJ2-5, with D unclear. This CDR3 has 12 amino acids. Germline V gene data show CDR1 as SEHNR and CDR2 as FQNEAQ (reference sequence). V was pared by 4 bases and J by 7 bases, with 10 bases between. The CDR3 is CASSSVLGTQYF. The CDR3 DNA sequence: TGTGCCAGCAGCTCGGTTTTGGGGACCCAGTACTTC.

The chain combines TRBV6-5 with TRBJ2-3; TRBD2 agrees at 9 bases. The CDR3 extends over 15 amino acids. Germline CDR1 reads MNHEY; CDR2 reads SVGAGI. V lost 2 bases to trimming and J lost 4 bases; unmatched junction nucleotides: 4. In DNA form, the CDR3 reads TGTGCCAGCAGTTACGAGCGGGGGGTGGCAGATACGCAGTATTTT. This sequence encodes CASSYERGVADTQYF.

This clone was counted only a few times. This chain uses TRBV7-9 with TRBJ1-6; D uncertain. Germline-derived CDR1 and CDR2 are SEHNR and FQNEAQ (reference sequence). CDR3 length: 14 amino acids. Deletions cut 5 bases from V and 4 bases from J, with 9 bases between. In nucleotides, the CDR3 is TGTGCCAGCAGCATTGAGCAGTATAATTCACCCCTCCACTTT. Its translation: CASSIEQYNSPLHF.

V usage is TRBV7-8 and J usage is TRBJ1-1; possibly TRBD1 for D (5 bases). Germline V lookup: CDR1 SGHVS, CDR2 FQNEAQ. Trimming left V 3 bases short and J 6 bases short, with 8 bases between. The CDR3 has 12 amino acids. The CDR3 protein is CASSFGDSEAFF. The CDR3 region has the DNA TGTGCCAGCAGCTTCGGGGACTCTGAAGCTTTCTTT. The full variable domain, its missing parts supplied by reference TRBV7-8 and TRBJ1-1, is GAGVSQSPRYKVAKRGQDVALRCDPISGHVSLFWYQQALGQGPEFLTYFQNEAQLDKSGLPSDRFFAERPEGSVSTLKIQRTQQEDSAVYLCASSFGDSEAFFGQGTRLTVV.

The chain uses TRBV7-2 and TRBJ1-3, with a weak D call TRBD1 (5 bases). The CDR3 extends over 13 amino acids. CDR1 is SGHTA and CDR2 is FQGNSA in the germline V gene. Deletions cut 10 bases from V and 4 bases from J, with 14 bases between. The CDR3 protein is CANDQGAGNTIYF. In nucleotides, the CDR3 is TGTGCCAATGACCAGGGAGCCGGAAACACCATATATTTT. Combining the CDR3 with reference TRBV7-2 and TRBJ1-3 gives the whole variable domain GAGVSQSPSNKVTEKGKDVELRCDPISGHTALYWYRQSLGQGLEFLIYFQGNSAPDKSGLPSDRFSAERTGGSVSTLTIQRTQQEDSAVYLCANDQGAGNTIYFGEGSWLTVV.

The chain recombines TRBV28 with TRBJ2-7; D call uncertain. CDR3 length equals 13 residues. Trimming removed 6 bases at V and 1 base at J, with 10 bases between. Germline V CDR1 and CDR2: MDHEN, SYDVKM. The CDR3 reads CASSTGPSYEQYF. In DNA, the CDR3 is TGTGCCAGCAGCACCGGGCCTTCCTACGAGCAGTACTTC.

This clone was counted only a few times. This chain uses TRBV5-1 with TRBJ2-1; TRBD1 aligns across 9 bases. J gave up 6 bases and V 3 bases, and 4 bases lay outside the gene matches. Germline-derived CDR1 and CDR2 are SGHRS and YFSETQ. The CDR3 is made up of 14 amino acids. The CDR3 sequence: CASSSSTGGNEQFF. CDR3 nucleotides: TGCGCCAGCAGCTCTTCGACAGGGGGCAATGAGCAGTTCTTC.

The chain is built from TRBV4-1 and TRBJ2-1; 10 nucleotides align to TRBD2. Germline V gene sequence: CDR1 MGHRA, CDR2 YSYEKL. V lost 4 bases, J lost 1 base, and 7 bases stayed unmatched. CDR3 size: 17 residues. The CDR3: CASSPTEAGGSYNEQFF. CDR3 nucleotide sequence: TGCGCCAGCAGCCCGACCGAAGCGGGAGGGTCCTACAATGAGCAGTTCTTC.

This clone was seen ten or more times. V and J are TRBV28 and TRBJ1-2; 10 nucleotides match TRBD1. This CDR3 is 16 amino acids long. The trim removed 3 bases at V and 7 bases at J, leaving 11 bases unmatched. The germline gives CDR1 MDHEN, CDR2 SYDVKM. The CDR3 is CASSLPGTGAYGGYTF. For the CDR3, the DNA is TGTGCCAGCAGTTTGCCCGGGACAGGGGCCTACGGTGGCTACACCTTC.

This clone has only a few counts. The chain couples TRBV28 to TRBJ1-2; 7 nucleotides align to TRBD1. The trim removed 8 bases at V and 5 bases at J, leaving 14 bases unmatched. The CDR3 contains 15 residues. Germline V gene lookup returns CDR1 MDHEN and CDR2 SYDVKM. CDR3 amino acids: CASLNRGAPHYGYTF. The CDR3 DNA reads TGTGCCAGCTTAAACAGGGGCGCTCCTCATTATGGCTACACCTTC.

The V and J genes are TRBV5-5 and TRBJ1-5; D unclear. The CDR3 spans 16 residues. Deletions cut 0 bases from V and 7 bases from J, with 17 bases between. CDR1 and CDR2 from the germline V gene are SGHKS and YYEKEE (reference sequence). The DNA of the CDR3 is TGTGCCAGCAGCTTGGCCGGGTTACCAGAAAGACAGCCCCAGCATTTT. It encodes CASSLAGLPERQPQHF.

The chain recombines TRBV20-1 with TRBJ2-7; D unclear. Germline V CDR1 and CDR2: DFQATT, SNEGSKA (reference sequence). Trimming left V 3 bases short and J 2 bases short, with 11 bases between. The CDR3 extends over 13 amino acids. The CDR3 coding sequence is TGCAGTGCTAGTAACGGGCCCGCCTACGAGCAGTACTTC. The encoded protein is CSASNGPAYEQYF.

This clone occurred once. This chain joins TRBV19 and TRBJ1-3, with D possibly TRBD1 on 6 matching bases. Deletions cut 3 bases from V and 7 bases from J, with 10 bases between. The length of the CDR3 is 13 residues. Germline V gene sequence: CDR1 LNHDA, CDR2 SQIVND (reference sequence). This chain's CDR3 is CASSMNRVNTIYF. The CDR3 DNA sequence: TGTGCCAGTAGTATGAACAGGGTGAACACCATATATTTT.

The V call is TRBV5-4, the J call TRBJ1-2, with 10 bases fitting TRBD1. With V trimmed by 4 bases and J by 10 bases, 7 bases remained unmatched. In germline, CDR1 is SGHNT, CDR2 YYREEE (reference sequence). CDR3 length equals 13 residues. The chain's CDR3 is CASSLTGTGVYTF. The CDR3 nucleotides are TGTGCCAGCAGCCTGACTGGGACAGGGGTCTACACCTTC.

V gene TRBV10-3 combines with J gene TRBJ1-1; perhaps TRBD1 as D (5 bases). Trimming pared 2 bases from V and 8 bases from J, leaving 12 bases between. The germline gives CDR1 ENHRY, CDR2 SYGVKD. The CDR3 is 13 amino acids. The CDR3 DNA sequence: TGTGCCATCAGTGAGACTGGACATACAGAAGCTTTCTTT. Its protein product is CAISETGHTEAFF.

The chain joins TRBV7-9 to TRBJ1-3, with 7 nucleotides matching TRBD1. The V gene's germline CDR1 is SEHNR and CDR2 FQNEAQ (reference sequence). The CDR3 extends over 15 amino acids. J was trimmed by 3 bases and V by 6 bases; bases with no gene match: 8. Written as DNA, the CDR3 is TGTGCCAGCAGGTCAAAGGGGGCAGGTGGAAACACCATATATTTT. It translates to CASRSKGAGGNTIYF.

Comment on this clone: A much larger clone differs from this one at a single base, so this may be a read error. V gene TRBV5-4 combines with J gene TRBJ2-3; TRBD2 agrees at 11 bases. Germline lookup yields CDR1 SGHNT and CDR2 YYREEE (reference sequence). The CDR3 covers 15 residues. V trimming: 3 bases; J trimming: 1 base; junction bases outside the gene matches: 1. The CDR3 nucleotides read TGTGCCAGCAGCTCGGGACTAGCGGGCACAGATACGCAGTATTTT. Translated: CASSSGLAGTDTQYF.

The chain carries TRBV18 and TRBJ1-5, with D tentatively TRBD1 (5 bases). V shed 5 bases and J shed 9 bases, with 14 bases lying between them. The CDR3 is 13 amino acids. Germline values: CDR1 KGHSH, CDR2 LQKENI. CDR3 loop: CASSSGRSWPQHF. Written as DNA, the CDR3 is TGTGCCAGCTCATCGGGACGGTCTTGGCCCCAGCATTTT. The complete variable domain, with remaining parts taken from reference TRBV18 and TRBJ1-5, reads NAGVMQNPRHLVRRRGQEARLRCSPMKGHSHVYWYRQLPEEGLKFMVYLQKENIIDESGMPKERFSAEFPKEGPSILRIQQVVRGDSAAYFCASSSGRSWPQHFGDGTRLSIL.

This chain links TRBV3-1 (or the pseudogene TRBV3-2) with TRBJ2-7; D is uncertain. The length of the CDR3 is 13 residues. V lost 1 base and J lost 4, with 8 bases in between. Germline CDR1 is LGHDT and CDR2 is YNNKEL (reference sequence). The CDR3 sequence: CASSQAQQYEQYF. DNA of the CDR3: TGTGCCAGCAGCCAAGCGCAACAGTACGAGCAGTACTTC.

Written as DNA, the CDR3 is TGTGCCAGCAGCCTGCAATTACCGGGACTAGCGGGAAGTGGCACCGGGGAGCTGTTTTTT. Translating gives CASSLQLPGLAGSGTGELFF. V gene TRBV4-2 combines with J gene TRBJ2-2, with 13 bases identical to TRBD2. The junction had 15 bases not matched to a gene; V was cut back by 4 bases and J by 4 bases. The CDR3 runs 20 residues. Germline assignment: CDR1 LGHNA and CDR2 YNFKEQ.

The chain links TRBV4-2 to TRBJ1-2; TRBD1 matches 9 bases. The CDR3 has 17 amino acids. V lost 3 bases to trimming and J lost 1 base; unmatched junction nucleotides: 9. Germline CDR1 and CDR2: LGHNA and YNFKEQ. The CDR3 loop reads CASSQGSGTGNNYGYTF. CDR3 nucleotides: TGTGCCAGCAGCCAGGGAAGTGGGACAGGGAATAACTATGGCTACACCTTC.

This clone was observed a single time. J is TRBJ1-2 and V is TRBV18; no reliable D call. There are 15 residues in the CDR3. In germline, CDR1 is KGHSH, CDR2 LQKENI. Trimming left V 0 bases short and J 4 bases short, with 12 bases between. CDR3 sequence (DNA): TGTGCCAGCTCACCACCTGGGGTCCTCTCCTATGGCTACACCTTC. Its translation: CASSPPGVLSYGYTF.